This T cell receptor beta chain was identified in a study of spatial heterogeneity in lung cancer. This clonotype has more than one count but fewer than ten. What it binds is not known. Noted time point: sample taken at primary tumor resection. CDR1 and CDR2 (germline): DFQATT, SNEGSKA (reference sequence). The CDR3 loop spans 11 amino acids. The ends were cut back, 6 bases at V and 8 bases at J, with 13 bases in the middle. TCRdb reprocessed the 5' RACE reads via MiXCR and lists one record per CDR3 protein. This table has over 25,000 distinct CDR3 sequences, around 7.5% appearing once. Notes on the study in general: Intratumoral expanded alpha and beta TCR counts were found to track tumor mutation counts.

The specimen was lung tumor tissue, collected at surgery. This receptor was identified in a male donor with early-stage non-small cell lung cancer. V is TRBV20-1 and J is TRBJ1-2, with no clear D. CDR3 coding DNA: TGCAGTGCGCCCTCAGGAGAGGGCTACACCTTC. Translated, it gives CSAPSGEGYTF.